This T cell receptor beta chain comes out of a study of blood T cell repertoires in COVID-19. TCRdb's table, derived via immunoSEQ multiplex PCR, lists solely in-frame clones and lacks some. The sample carries under 250,000 clones, approximately 85% recorded once. CDR1 LGHDT and CDR2 YNNKEL come from the germline V gene (reference sequence). This CDR3 has 17 residues. With V trimmed by 4 bases and J by 3 bases, 10 bases remained unmatched. In this sample, this clone turned up a few times. This chain links TRBV3-1 (or the pseudogene TRBV3-2) with TRBJ1-5; 9 nucleotides line up with TRBD1. This receptor was identified in a woman of 80 years or more with COVID-19, enrolled during active disease. The sequenced sample was peripheral blood. The DNA of the CDR3 is TGTGCCAGCAGCCCATTTCCCGACAGGGGGAACAATCAGCCCCAGCATTTT. Its translation: CASSPFPDRGNNQPQHF.